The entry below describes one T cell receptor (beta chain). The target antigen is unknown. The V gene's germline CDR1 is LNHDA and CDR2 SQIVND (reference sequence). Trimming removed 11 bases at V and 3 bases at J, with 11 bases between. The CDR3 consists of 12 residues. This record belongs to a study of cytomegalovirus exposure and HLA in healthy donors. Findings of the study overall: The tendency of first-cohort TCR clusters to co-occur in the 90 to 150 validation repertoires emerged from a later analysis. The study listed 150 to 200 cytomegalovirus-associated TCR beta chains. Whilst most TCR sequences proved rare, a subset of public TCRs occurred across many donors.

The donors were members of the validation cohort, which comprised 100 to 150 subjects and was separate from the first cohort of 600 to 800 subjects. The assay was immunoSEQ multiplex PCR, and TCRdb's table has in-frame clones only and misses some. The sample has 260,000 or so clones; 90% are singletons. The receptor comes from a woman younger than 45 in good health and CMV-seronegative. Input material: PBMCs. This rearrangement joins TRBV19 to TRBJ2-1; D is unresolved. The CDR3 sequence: CAVQSGYNEQFF. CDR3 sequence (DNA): TGTGCCGTACAATCGGGCTACAATGAGCAGTTCTTC.